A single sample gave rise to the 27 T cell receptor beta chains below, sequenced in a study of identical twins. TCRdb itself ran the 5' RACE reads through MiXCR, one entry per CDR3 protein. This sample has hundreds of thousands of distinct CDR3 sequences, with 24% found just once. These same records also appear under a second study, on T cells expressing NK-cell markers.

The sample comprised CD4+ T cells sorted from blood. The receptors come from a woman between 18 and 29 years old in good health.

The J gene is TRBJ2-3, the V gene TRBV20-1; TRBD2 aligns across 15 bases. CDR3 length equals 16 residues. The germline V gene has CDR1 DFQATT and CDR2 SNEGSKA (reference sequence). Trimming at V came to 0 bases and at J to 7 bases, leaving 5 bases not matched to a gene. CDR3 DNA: TGCAGTGCTAGAGATTGGACTAGCGGGGGGGGAAATACGCAGTATTTT. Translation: CSARDWTSGGGNTQYF.

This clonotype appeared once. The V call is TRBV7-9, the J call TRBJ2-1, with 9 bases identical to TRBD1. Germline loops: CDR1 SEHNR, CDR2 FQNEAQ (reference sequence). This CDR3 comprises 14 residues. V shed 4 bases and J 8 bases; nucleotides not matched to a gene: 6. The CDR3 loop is CASSWGQGLYEQFF. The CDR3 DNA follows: TGTGCCAGCAGCTGGGGACAGGGCTTATATGAGCAGTTCTTC.

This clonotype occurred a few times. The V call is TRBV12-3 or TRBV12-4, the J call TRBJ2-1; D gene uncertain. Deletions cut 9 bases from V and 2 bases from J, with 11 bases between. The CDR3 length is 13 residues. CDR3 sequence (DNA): TGTGCCAGTACCCGAACGACCTACAATGAGCAGTTCTTC. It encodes CASTRTTYNEQFF.

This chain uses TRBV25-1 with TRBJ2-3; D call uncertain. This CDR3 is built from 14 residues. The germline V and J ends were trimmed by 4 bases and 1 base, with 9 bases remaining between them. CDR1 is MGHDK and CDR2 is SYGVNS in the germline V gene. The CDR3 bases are TGTGCCAGCAGTGCATCCCGGGGCACAGATACGCAGTATTTT. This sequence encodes CASSASRGTDTQYF.

The CDR3 nucleotides are TGTGCCAGCAGCGCCCATAGCTACGGCACAAACCTCTATGGCTACACCTTC. The encoded protein is CASSAHSYGTNLYGYTF. This rearrangement joins TRBV9 to TRBJ1-2; no definite D call. V was pared by 3 bases and J by 4 bases, with 22 bases between. The germline V gene has CDR1 SGDLS and CDR2 YYNGEE. The CDR3 contains 17 residues.

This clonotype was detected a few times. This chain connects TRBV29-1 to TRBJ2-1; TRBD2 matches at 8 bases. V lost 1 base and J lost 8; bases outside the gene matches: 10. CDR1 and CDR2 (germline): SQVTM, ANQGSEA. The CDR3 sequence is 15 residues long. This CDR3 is CSVEVTGGLEHEQFF. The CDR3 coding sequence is TGCAGCGTTGAAGTAACGGGGGGGCTTGAGCATGAGCAGTTCTTC.

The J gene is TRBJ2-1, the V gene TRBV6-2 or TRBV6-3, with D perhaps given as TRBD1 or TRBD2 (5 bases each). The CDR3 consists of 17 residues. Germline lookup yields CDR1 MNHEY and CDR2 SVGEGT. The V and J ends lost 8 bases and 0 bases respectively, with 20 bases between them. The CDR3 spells CASARPPGTLSYNEQFF. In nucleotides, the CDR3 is TGTGCCAGCGCAAGGCCCCCGGGGACCCTCTCCTACAATGAGCAGTTCTTC.

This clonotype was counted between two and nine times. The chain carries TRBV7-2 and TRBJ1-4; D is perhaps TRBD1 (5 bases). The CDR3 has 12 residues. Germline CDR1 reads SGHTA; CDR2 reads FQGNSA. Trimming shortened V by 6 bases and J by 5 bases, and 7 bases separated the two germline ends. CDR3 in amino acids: CASRRDNEKLFF. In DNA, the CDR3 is TGTGCCAGCAGGCGGGACAATGAAAAACTGTTTTTT.

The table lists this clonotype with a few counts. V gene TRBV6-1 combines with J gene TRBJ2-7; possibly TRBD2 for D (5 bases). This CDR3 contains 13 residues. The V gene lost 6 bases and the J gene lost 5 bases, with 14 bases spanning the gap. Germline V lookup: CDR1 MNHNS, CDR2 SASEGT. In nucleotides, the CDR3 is TGTGCCAGCAGGTCTAGCTGGCTCCACGAGCAGTACTTC. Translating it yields CASRSSWLHEQYF.

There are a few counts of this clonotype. Here the CDR3 reads CASSLAGDPSGANVLTF. CDR3 in DNA: TGTGCCAGCAGTTTGGCAGGAGACCCCTCTGGGGCCAACGTCCTGACTTTC. The chain is built from TRBV3-1 and TRBJ2-6; the D is unclear. The germline CDR1 and CDR2 sequences are LGHDT and YNNKEL (reference sequence). V dropped 6 bases and J dropped 0 bases, with 15 bases sitting between them. CDR3 length: 17 amino acids. The full variable domain, with the rest looked up from reference TRBV3-1 and TRBJ2-6, is DTAVSQTPKYLVTQMGNDKSIKCEQNLGHDTMYWYKQDSKKFLKIMFSYNNKELIINETVPNRFSPKSPDKAHLNLHINSLELGDSAVYFCASSLAGDPSGANVLTFGAGSRLTVL.

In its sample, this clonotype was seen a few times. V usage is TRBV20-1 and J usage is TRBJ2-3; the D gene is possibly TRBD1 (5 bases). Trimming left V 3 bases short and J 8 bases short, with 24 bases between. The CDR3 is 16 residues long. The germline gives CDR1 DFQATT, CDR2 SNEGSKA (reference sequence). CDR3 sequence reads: CSARGGRGLSDGTQYF. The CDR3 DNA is TGCAGTGCTAGGGGCGGTAGGGGTCTCTCGGATGGTACGCAGTATTTT.

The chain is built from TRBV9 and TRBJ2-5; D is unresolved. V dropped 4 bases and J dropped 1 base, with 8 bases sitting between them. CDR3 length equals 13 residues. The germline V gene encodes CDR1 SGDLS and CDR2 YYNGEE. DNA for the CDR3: TGTGCCAGCAGCCCCCCAAGCCAAGAGACCCAGTACTTC. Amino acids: CASSPPSQETQYF.

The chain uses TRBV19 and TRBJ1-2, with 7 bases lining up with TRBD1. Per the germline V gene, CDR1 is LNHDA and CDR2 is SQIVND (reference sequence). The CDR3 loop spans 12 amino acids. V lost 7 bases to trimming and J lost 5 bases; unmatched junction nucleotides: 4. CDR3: CASTPTGYGYTF. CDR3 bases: TGTGCCAGTACCCCGACAGGGTATGGCTACACCTTC.

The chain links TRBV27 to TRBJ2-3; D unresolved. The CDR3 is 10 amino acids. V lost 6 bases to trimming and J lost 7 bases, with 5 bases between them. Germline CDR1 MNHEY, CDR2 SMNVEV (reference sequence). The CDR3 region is CASRGYTQYF. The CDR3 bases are TGTGCCAGCAGAGGGTATACGCAGTATTTT.

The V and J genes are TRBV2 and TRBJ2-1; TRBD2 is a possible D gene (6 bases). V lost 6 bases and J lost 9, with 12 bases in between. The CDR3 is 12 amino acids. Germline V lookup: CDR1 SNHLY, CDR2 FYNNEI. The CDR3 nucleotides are TGTGCCAGCAGGACGGGGGACGGTGAGCAGTTCTTC. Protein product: CASRTGDGEQFF.

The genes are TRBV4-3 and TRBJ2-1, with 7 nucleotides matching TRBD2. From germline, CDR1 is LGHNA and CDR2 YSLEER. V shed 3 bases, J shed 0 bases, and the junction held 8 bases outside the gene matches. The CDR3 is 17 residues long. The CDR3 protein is CASSQGGERDSYNEQFF. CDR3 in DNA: TGCGCCAGCAGCCAGGGGGGTGAGCGGGACTCCTACAATGAGCAGTTCTTC.

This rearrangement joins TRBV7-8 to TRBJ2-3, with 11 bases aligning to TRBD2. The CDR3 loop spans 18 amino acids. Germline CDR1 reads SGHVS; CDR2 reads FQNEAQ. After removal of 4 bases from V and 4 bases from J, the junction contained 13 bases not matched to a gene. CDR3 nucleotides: TGTGCCAGCAGCTCCACGCGGGCTAGCGGGGGGTATGCAGATACGCAGTATTTT. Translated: CASSSTRASGGYADTQYF.

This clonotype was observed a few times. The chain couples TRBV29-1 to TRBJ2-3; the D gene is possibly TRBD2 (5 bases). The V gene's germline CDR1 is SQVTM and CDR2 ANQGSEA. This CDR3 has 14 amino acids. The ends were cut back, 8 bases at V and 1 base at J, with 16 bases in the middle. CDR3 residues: CSPTGPGGTDTQYF. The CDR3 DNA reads TGCAGCCCCACTGGACCCGGGGGCACAGATACGCAGTATTTT.

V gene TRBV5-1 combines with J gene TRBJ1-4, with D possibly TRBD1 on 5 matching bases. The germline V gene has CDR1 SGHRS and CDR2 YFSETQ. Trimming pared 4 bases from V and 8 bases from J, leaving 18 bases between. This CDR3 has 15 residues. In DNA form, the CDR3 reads TGCGCCAGCAGCCACCTCCCTGCCAAGGGGGAAAAACTGTTTTTT. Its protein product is CASSHLPAKGEKLFF.

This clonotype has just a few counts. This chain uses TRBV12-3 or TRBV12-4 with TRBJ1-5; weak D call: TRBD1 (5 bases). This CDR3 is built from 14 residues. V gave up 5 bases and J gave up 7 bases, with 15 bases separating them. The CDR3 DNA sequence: TGTGCCAGCAGTCAGACGAGGGGTCCCCAGCCCCAGCATTTT. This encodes CASSQTRGPQPQHF.

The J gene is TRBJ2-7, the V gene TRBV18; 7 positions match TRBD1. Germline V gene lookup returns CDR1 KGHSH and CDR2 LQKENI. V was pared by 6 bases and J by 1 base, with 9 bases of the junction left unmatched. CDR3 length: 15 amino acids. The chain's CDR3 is CASSLRTGNSYEQYF. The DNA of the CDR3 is TGTGCCAGCTCCCTTCGGACAGGTAATTCCTACGAGCAGTACTTC. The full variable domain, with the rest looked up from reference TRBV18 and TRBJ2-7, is NAGVMQNPRHLVRRRGQEARLRCSPMKGHSHVYWYRQLPEEGLKFMVYLQKENIIDESGMPKERFSAEFPKEGPSILRIQQVVRGDSAAYFCASSLRTGNSYEQYFGPGTRLTVT.

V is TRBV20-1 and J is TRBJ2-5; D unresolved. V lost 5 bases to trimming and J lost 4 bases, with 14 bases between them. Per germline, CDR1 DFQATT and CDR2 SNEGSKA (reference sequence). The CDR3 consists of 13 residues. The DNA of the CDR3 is TGCAGTGCTGGCACGAATCGTATAGAGACCCAGTACTTC. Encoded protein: CSAGTNRIETQYF.

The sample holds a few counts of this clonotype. The chain's CDR3 is CASSQEGQARPEAFF. CDR3 coding DNA: TGTGCCAGCAGCCAAGAGGGACAGGCCCGTCCTGAAGCTTTCTTT. J is TRBJ1-1 and V is TRBV14; TRBD1 matches 8 bases. The CDR3 length is 15 residues. Germline CDR1 and CDR2: SGHDN and FVKESK. Trimming at V came to 0 bases and at J to 6 bases, leaving 6 bases not matched to a gene.

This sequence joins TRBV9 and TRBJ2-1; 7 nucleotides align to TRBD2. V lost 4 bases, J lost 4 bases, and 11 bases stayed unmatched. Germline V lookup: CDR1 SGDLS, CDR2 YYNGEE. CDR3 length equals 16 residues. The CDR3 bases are TGTGCCAGCAGCCCTACGGTATGGGGGGGATACAATGAGCAGTTCTTC. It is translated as CASSPTVWGGYNEQFF.

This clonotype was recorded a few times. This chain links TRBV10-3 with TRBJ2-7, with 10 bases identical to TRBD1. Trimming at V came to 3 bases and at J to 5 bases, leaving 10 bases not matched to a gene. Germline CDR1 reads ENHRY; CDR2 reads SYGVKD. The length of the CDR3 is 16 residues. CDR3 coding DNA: TGTGCCATCAGTGACCCCCGGACAGGGGGTAGGGACGAGCAGTACTTC. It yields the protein CAISDPRTGGRDEQYF.

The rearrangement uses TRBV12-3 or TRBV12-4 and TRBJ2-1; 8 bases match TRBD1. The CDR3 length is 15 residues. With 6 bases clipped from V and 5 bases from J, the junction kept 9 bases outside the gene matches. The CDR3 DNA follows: TGTGCCAGCAGCCATAAGGGACAGGTCAACAATGAGCAGTTCTTC. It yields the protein CASSHKGQVNNEQFF.

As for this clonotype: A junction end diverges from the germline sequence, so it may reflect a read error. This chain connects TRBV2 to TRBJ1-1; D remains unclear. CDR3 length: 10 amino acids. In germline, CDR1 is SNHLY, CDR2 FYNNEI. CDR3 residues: CASSDPEVFF. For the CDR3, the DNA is TGTGCCAGCAGTGACCCTGAAGTTTTCTTT.